This T cell receptor beta chain was identified during a study of blood T cells in healthy people across ages. This CDR3 region has 14 residues. Trimming removed 4 bases from V and 5 bases from J, with 13 bases in between. CDR1 SGHNT and CDR2 YYREEE come from the germline V gene (reference sequence). The draw of peripheral blood yielded ten milliliters from each donor. Using a J-beta primer mix together with a sample-barcoded 5' primer, a second PCR was run for 7 to 11 cycles. MiXCR was run by TCRdb on the 5' RACE reads, yielding one entry per CDR3 protein. The table has fewer than 750,000 distinct CDR3 sequences, about 51% seen once; the top ten hold approximately 13%. This clonotype was counted at least ten times. What it recognizes is unknown. Study-level points and caveats: The study regarded diversity estimates from one million T cells as underestimates. Per million T cells, TCR beta diversity dropped about linearly as age rose. The study found TCR beta diversity correlated strongly with naive T cell percentage.

Sequenced: blood. The V call is TRBV5-4, the J call TRBJ2-1, with D perhaps TRBD1 (6 bases). The TCR sequence derives from an elderly woman in good health. CDR3 protein: CASSGRDTNNEQFF. For the CDR3, the DNA is TGTGCCAGCAGCGGCCGGGACACGAACAATGAGCAGTTCTTC.